Detailed here is one T cell receptor (beta chain). The sample belongs to a study of blood T cell repertoires in COVID-19. Per the authors' pipeline: Amplification from reference gene primers served as the basis for estimated nucleated cell counts. This table comes from immunoSEQ multiplex PCR, and its TCRdb copy is limited to in-frame clones, with some not included. The V and J calls and clone size come from that table; D and trimming were worked out from the DNA. The repertoire holds some 150,000 clones, with 75% to 85% as singletons. Germline CDR1 is GTSNPN and CDR2 is SVGIG (reference sequence). This CDR3 comprises 24 residues. The V and J ends lost 2 bases and 5 bases, in that order; junction bases with no gene match: 30.

Sequenced sample: peripheral blood. This chain uses TRBV30 with TRBJ2-3, with 14 bases aligning to TRBD2. The receptor comes from a woman aged 45-60 years with acute or convalescent COVID-19. CDR3 bases: TGTGCCTGGAGTCGATTTGGGACTAGCGGGAGATACGGACAGGACCCCCCCCAGTTAGATACGCAGTATTTT. Protein: CAWSRFGTSGRYGQDPPQLDTQYF.